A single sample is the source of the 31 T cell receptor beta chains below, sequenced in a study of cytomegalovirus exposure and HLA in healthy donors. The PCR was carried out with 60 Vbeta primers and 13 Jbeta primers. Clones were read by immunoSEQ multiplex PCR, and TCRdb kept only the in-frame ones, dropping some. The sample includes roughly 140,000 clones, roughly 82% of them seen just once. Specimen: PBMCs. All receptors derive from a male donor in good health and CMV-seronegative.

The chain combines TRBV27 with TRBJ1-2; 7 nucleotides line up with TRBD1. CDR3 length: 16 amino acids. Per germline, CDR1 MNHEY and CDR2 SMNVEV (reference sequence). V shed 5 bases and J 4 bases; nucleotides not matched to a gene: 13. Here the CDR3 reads CASSLTTRQGTYGYTF. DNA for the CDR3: TGTGCCAGCAGTCTAACAACGAGACAGGGTACCTATGGCTACACCTTC.

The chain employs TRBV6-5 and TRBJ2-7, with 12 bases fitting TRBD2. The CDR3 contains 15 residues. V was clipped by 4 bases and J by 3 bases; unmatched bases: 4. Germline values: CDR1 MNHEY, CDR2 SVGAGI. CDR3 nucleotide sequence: TGTGCCAGCAGTTTCAGGACTAGCGGGGTCTACGAGCAGTACTTC. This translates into CASSFRTSGVYEQYF.

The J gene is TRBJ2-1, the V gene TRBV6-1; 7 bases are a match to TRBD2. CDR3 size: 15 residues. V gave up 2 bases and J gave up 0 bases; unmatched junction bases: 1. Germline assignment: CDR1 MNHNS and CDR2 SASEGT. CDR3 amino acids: CASSEIAGSYNEQFF. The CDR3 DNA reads TGTGCCAGCAGTGAAATAGCGGGCTCCTACAATGAGCAGTTCTTC.

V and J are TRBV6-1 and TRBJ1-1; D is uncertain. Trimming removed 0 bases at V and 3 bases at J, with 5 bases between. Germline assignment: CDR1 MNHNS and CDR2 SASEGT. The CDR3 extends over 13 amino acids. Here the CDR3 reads CASSEAIDTEAFF. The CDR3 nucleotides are TGTGCCAGCAGTGAAGCTATCGACACTGAAGCTTTCTTT.

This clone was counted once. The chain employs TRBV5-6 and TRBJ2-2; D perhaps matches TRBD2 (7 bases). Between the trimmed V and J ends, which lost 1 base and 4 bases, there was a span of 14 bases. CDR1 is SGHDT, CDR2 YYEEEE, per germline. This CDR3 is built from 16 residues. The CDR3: CASSLIGGRPTGELFF. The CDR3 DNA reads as TGTGCCAGCAGCTTGATCGGGGGGCGGCCCACCGGGGAGCTGTTTTTT.

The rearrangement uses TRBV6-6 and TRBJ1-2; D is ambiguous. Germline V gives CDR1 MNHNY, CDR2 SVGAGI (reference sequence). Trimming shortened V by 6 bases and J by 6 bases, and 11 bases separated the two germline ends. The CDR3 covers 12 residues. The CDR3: CASRTLTDGYTF. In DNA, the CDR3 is TGTGCCAGCAGGACATTAACCGATGGCTACACCTTC.

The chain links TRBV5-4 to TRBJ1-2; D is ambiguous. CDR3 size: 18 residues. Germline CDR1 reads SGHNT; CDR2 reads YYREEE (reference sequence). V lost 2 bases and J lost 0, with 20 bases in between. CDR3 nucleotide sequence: TGTGCCAGCAGCTTTTCAGGTCTCGTGCCCGAAGCTAACTATGGCTACACCTTC. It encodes CASSFSGLVPEANYGYTF.

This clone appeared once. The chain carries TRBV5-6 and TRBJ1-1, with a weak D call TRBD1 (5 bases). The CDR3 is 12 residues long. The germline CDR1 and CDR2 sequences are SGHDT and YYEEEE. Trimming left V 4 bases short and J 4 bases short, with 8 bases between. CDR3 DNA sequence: TGTGCCAGCAGCGGGGGGAGCACTGAAGCTTTCTTT. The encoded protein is CASSGGSTEAFF.

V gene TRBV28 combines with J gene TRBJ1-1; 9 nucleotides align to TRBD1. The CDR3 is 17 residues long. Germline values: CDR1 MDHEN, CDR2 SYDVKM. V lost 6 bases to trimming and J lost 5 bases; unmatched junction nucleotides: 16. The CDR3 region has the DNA TGTGCCAGCAGGCACATCCCGGGACAGGGTCCGAGGACTGAAGCTTTCTTT. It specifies CASRHIPGQGPRTEAFF.

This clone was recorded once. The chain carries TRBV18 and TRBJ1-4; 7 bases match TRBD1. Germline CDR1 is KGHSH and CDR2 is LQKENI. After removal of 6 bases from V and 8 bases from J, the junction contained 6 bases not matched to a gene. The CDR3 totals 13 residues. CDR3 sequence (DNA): TGTGCCAGCTCCCCGGGACAGCCGGAAAAACTGTTTTTT. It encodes CASSPGQPEKLFF.

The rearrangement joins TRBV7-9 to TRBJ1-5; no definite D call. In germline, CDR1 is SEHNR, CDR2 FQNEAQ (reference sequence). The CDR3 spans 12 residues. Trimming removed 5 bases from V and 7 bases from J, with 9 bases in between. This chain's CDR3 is CASSATYQPQHF. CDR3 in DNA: TGTGCCAGCAGCGCTACCTACCAGCCCCAGCATTTT. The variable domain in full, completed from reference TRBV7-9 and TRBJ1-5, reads DTGVSQNPRHKITKRGQNVTFRCDPISEHNRLYWYRQTLGQGPEFLTYFQNEAQLEKSRLLSDRFSAERPKGSFSTLEIQRTEQGDSAMYLCASSATYQPQHFGDGTRLSIL.

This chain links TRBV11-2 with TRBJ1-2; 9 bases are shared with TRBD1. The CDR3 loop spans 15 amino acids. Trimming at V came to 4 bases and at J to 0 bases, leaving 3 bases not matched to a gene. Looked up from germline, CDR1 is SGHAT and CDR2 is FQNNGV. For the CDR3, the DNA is TGTGCCAGCAGCTCCAGACAGGGGGCTAACTATGGCTACACCTTC. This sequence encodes CASSSRQGANYGYTF.

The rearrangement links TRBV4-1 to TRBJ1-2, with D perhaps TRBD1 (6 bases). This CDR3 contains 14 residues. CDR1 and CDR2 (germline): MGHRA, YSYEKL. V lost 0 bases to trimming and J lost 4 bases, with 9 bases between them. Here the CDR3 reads CASSQDQGSYGYTF. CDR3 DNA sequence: TGCGCCAGCAGCCAAGACCAGGGGTCCTATGGCTACACCTTC.

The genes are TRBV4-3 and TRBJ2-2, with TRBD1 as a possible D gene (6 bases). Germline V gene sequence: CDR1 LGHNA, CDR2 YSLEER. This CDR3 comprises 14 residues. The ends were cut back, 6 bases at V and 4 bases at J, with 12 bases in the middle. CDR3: CASRDRLSTGELFF. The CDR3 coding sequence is TGCGCCAGCAGGGACAGATTGAGCACCGGGGAGCTGTTTTTT.

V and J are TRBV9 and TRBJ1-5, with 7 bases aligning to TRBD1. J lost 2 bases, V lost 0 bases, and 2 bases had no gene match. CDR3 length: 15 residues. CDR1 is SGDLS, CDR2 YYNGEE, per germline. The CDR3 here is CASSVGTGGNQPQHF. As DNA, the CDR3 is TGTGCCAGCAGCGTAGGTACAGGGGGCAATCAGCCCCAGCATTTT.

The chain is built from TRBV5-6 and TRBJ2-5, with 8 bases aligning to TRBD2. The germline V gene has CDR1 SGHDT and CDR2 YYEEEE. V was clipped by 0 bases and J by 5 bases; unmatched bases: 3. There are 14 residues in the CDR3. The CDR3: CASSLGRGGETQYF. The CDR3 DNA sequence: TGTGCCAGCAGCTTGGGCCGGGGGGGGGAGACCCAGTACTTC.

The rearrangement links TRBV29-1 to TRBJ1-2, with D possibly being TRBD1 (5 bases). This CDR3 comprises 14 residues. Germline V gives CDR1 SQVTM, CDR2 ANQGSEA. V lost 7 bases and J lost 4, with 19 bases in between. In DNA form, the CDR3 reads TGCAGCGCCCCCGATGGCGGCAGGGCCTATGGCTACACCTTC. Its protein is CSAPDGGRAYGYTF.

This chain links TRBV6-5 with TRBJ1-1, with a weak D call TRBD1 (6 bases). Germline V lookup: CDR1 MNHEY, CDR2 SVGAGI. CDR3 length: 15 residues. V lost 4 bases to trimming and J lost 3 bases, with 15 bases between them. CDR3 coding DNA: TGTGCCAGCAGTTCTAGACCAAGGACAGACACTGAAGCTTTCTTT. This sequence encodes CASSSRPRTDTEAFF.

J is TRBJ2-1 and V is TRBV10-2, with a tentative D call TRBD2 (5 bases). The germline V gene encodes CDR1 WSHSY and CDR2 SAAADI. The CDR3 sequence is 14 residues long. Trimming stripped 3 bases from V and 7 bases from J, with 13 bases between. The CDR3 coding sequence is TGCGCCAGCAGTGAATGGGCTAGCCGGAATGAGCAGTTCTTC. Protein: CASSEWASRNEQFF.

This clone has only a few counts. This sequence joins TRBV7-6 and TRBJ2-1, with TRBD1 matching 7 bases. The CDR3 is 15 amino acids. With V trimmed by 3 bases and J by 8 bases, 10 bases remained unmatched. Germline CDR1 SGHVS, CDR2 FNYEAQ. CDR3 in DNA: TGTGCCAGCAGCTTGAGACAGGGCTCCTCGTATGAGCAGTTCTTC. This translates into CASSLRQGSSYEQFF.

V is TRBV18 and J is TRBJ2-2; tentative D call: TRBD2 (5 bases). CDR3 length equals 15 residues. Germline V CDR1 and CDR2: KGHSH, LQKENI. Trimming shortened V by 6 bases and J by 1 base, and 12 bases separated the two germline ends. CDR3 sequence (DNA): TGTGCCAGCTCCCCAGCCGCGGGGAACACCGGGGAGCTGTTTTTT. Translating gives CASSPAAGNTGELFF. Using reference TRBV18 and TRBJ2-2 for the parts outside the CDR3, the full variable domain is NAGVMQNPRHLVRRRGQEARLRCSPMKGHSHVYWYRQLPEEGLKFMVYLQKENIIDESGMPKERFSAEFPKEGPSILRIQQVVRGDSAAYFCASSPAAGNTGELFFGEGSRLTVL.

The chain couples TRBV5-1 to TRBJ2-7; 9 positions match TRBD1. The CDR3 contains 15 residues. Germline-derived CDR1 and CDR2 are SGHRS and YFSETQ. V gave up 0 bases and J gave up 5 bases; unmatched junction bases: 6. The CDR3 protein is CASSLVGTGTDEQYF. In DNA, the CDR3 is TGCGCCAGCAGCTTGGTAGGGACAGGGACGGACGAGCAGTACTTC. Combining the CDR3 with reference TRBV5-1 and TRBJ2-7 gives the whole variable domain KAGVTQTPRYLIKTRGQQVTLSCSPISGHRSVSWYQQTPGQGLQFLFEYFSETQRNKGNFPGRFSGRQFSNSRSEMNVSTLELGDSALYLCASSLVGTGTDEQYFGPGTRLTVT.

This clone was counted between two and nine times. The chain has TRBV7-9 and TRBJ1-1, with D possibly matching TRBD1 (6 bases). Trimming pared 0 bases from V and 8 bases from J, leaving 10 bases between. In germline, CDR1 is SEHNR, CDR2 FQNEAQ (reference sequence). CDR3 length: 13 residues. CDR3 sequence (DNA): TGTGCCAGCAGCTTAGCGGGGCAGGGGGAAGCTTTCTTT. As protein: CASSLAGQGEAFF.

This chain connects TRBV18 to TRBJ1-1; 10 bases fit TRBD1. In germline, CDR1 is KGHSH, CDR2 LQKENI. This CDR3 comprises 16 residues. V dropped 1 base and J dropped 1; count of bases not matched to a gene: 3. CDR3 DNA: TGTGCCAGCTCACCACAGGGGACAGGGGCGAACACTGAAGCTTTCTTT. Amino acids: CASSPQGTGANTEAFF.

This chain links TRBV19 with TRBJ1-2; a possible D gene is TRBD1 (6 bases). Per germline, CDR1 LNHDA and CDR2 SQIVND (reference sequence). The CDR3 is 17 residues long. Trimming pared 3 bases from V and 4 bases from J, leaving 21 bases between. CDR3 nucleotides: TGTGCCAGTAGTATCGACCAGACAGGACCTTTTGGCTATGGCTACACCTTC. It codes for CASSIDQTGPFGYGYTF.

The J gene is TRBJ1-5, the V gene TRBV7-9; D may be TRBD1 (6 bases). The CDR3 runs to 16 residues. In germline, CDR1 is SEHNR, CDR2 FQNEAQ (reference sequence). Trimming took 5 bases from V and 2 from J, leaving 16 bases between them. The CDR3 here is CASSQTRTVRNQPQHF. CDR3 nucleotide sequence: TGTGCCAGCAGCCAAACAAGGACAGTCCGCAATCAGCCCCAGCATTTT.

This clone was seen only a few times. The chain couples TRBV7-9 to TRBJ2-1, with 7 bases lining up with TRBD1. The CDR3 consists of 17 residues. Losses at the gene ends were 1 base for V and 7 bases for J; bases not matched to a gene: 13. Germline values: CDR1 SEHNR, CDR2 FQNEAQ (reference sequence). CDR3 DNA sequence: TGTGCCAGCAGCTTAGATTACAGGGGCCCTAGATTGAATGAGCAGTTCTTC. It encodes CASSLDYRGPRLNEQFF.

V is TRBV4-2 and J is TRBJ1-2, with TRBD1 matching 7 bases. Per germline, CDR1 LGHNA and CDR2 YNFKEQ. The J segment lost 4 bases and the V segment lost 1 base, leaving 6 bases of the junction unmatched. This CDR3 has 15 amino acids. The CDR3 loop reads CASSQGGTAPYGYTF. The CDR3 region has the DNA TGTGCCAGCAGCCAAGGTGGGACAGCCCCCTATGGCTACACCTTC.

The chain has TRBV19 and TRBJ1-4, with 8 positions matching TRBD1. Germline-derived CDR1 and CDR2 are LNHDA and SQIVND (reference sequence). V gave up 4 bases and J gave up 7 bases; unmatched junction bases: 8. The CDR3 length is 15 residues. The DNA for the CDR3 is TGTGCCAGTAGTAACCCCGGACAGGGAGGTGAAAAACTGTTTTTT. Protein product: CASSNPGQGGEKLFF.

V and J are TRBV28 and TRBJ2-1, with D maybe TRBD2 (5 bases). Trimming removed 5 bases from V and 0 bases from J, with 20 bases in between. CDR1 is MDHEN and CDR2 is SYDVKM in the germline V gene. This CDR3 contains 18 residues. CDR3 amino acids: CASSRSGKISASYNEQFF. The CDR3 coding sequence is TGTGCCAGCAGTCGGTCCGGGAAGATTTCCGCCTCCTACAATGAGCAGTTCTTC.

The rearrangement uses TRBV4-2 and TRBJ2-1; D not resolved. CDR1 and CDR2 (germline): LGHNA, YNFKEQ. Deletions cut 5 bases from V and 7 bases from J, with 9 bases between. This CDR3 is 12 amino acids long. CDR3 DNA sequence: TGTGCCAGCAGCGGGCTTTTTAATGAGCAGTTCTTC. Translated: CASSGLFNEQFF.